The 18 T cell receptor delta chains given below trace back to one sample, sequenced in a study of gamma-delta chains in newborns, infants, children. TCRdb re-called clones from the reads via CATT. The top ten clones hold less than 15% of a sample with thousands of delta-chain clones, 51% of them seen once. Sequencing used blood. Receptors were obtained from a child who received the measles vaccine.

Points on this clone: It may be a read error: a sequence one base away is much more abundant. At the DNA level, this CDR3 is encoded by other sequences in the same sample as well. V usage is TRDV1 and J usage is TRDJ1, with D perhaps TRDD3 (6 bases). The germline gives CDR1 TSWWSYY, CDR2 QGS. There are 18 residues in the CDR3. The DNA of the CDR3 is TGTGCTCTCGGGGAACCTTTCTTGGTACTGGGATTCACCGATAAACTCATCTTT. This codes for CALGEPFLVLGFTDKLIF.

A single count supports this clone. This chain links TRDV1 with TRDJ1; 11 nucleotides align to TRDD3. The J segment lost 8 bases and the V segment lost 3 bases, leaving 20 bases of the junction unmatched. Germline CDR1 TSWWSYY, CDR2 QGS. This CDR3 comprises 19 residues. CDR3 loop: CALGEIPGFYWGIWGKLIF. In nucleotides, the CDR3 is TGTGCTCTTGGGGAGATCCCTGGATTCTACTGGGGGATATGGGGGAAACTCATCTTT.

With regard to this clone: This may be a read error: a much more frequent sequence differs by one nucleotide. The CDR3 spells CACDTQKVFLIARTMGYAPQPNDKLIF. The CDR3 bases are TGTGCCTGTGACACCCAAAAGGTCTTCCTTATAGCCAGAACTATGGGATACGCACCTCAACCAAACGATAAACTCATCTTT. The chain uses TRDV2 and TRDJ1; 8 positions agree with TRDD3. Germline CDR1 reads GEAIGNYY; CDR2 reads EKD. The CDR3 extends over 27 amino acids. V shed 0 bases and J 4 bases; nucleotides not matched to a gene: 42.

By share, this clone counts as medium-sized. The chain combines TRDV2 with TRDJ2; 10 bases agree with TRDD3. The CDR3 is made up of 18 amino acids. CDR1 is GEAIGNYY and CDR2 is EKD in the germline V gene. Trimming removed 0 bases from V and 3 bases from J; junction bases left unmatched: 9. The CDR3 loop is CACDTLGDTYRVTAQLFF. The CDR3 DNA sequence: TGTGCCTGTGACACCTTGGGGGATACCTACAGGGTGACAGCACAACTCTTCTTT.

As concerns this clone: A much bigger clone sits one base away, suggesting this may be a read error. The same CDR3 can be traced to other DNA sequences in this sample. The chain joins TRDV1 to TRDJ1, with TRDD3 identical over 8 bases. CDR1 is TSWWSYY and CDR2 is QGS in the germline V gene. CDR3 length equals 22 residues. The chain's CDR3 is CALGANSLCRAVWGKHTDKLIF. The CDR3, as DNA: TGTGCTCTTGGGGCCAATTCCCTTTGCAGGGCGGTCTGGGGGAAACACACCGATAAGCTCATCTTT.

On this clone: A much more abundant neighbour one base away suggests this may be a read error. For the CDR3, the DNA is TGTGCCTGTGACCCCCCTACACTAGGAGGAAAACTCATCTTT. Translation: CACDPPTLGGKLIF. The gene calls are TRDV2 and TRDJ1, with D perhaps TRDD2 (5 bases). The CDR3 has 14 amino acids. Trimming took 3 bases from V and 8 from J, leaving 18 bases between them. Germline CDR1 GEAIGNYY, CDR2 EKD.

In the case of this clone: A much larger clone sits a single nucleotide away, making a read error possible. This chain uses TRAV29/DV5 with TRDJ1; D perhaps matches TRDD3 (6 bases). Germline CDR1 NSMFDY, CDR2 ISSIKDK. The CDR3 extends over 25 amino acids. Trimming pared 0 bases from V and 0 bases from J, leaving 42 bases between. CDR3 region: CAASDVRLRCLVGAAGEPYTDKLIF. The CDR3 coding sequence is TGTGCAGCAAGCGACGTACGTCTGCGGTGCCTTGTTGGTGCAGCTGGGGAGCCGTACACCGATAAACTCATCTTT.

This clone is medium-sized in the sample. V usage is TRDV3 and J usage is TRDJ1; 10 nucleotides line up with TRDD3. The CDR3 contains 18 residues. With 2 bases clipped from V and 6 bases from J, the junction kept 21 bases outside the gene matches. Looked up from germline, CDR1 is TVYSNPD and CDR2 is GDNSRS (reference sequence). The CDR3 region is CAFLPTTLGGYATYKLIF. CDR3 nucleotide sequence: TGTGCCTTTCTCCCTACGACGCTGGGGGGATACGCCACATATAAACTCATCTTT.

Remarks on this clone: Possible read error: a much larger clone is one base away. Different DNA sequences within this sample yield the same CDR3. The chain links TRDV1 to TRDJ1, with TRDD3 matching over 8 bases. The germline CDR1 and CDR2 sequences are TSWWSYY and QGS. The CDR3 covers 22 residues. Here the CDR3 reads CALGERLTRFSKGILYTDKLIF. Here the CDR3 DNA reads TGTGCGCTTGGGGAACGACTTACACGGTTTTCGAAGGGGATACTGTACACCGATAAACTCATCTTT.

The rearrangement joins TRAV29/DV5 to TRDJ1; TRDD3 matches 12 bases. Trimming took 3 bases from V and 1 from J; bases not matched to a gene: 10. Per germline, CDR1 NSMFDY and CDR2 ISSIKDK. The CDR3 is 17 amino acids. The CDR3 coding sequence is TGTGCAGCAACGCAGAGCTGGGGGATACGCCGCACCGATAAACTCATCTTT. It encodes CAATQSWGIRRTDKLIF.

Concerning this clone itself: A much larger clone sits a single nucleotide away, making a read error possible. The rearrangement joins TRDV1 to TRDJ1, with TRDD2 as a possible D gene (6 bases). The length of the CDR3 is 18 residues. Germline values: CDR1 TSWWSYY, CDR2 QGS. The CDR3 sequence: CALAPTRWGSLDTDRLIF. The CDR3 nucleotides are TGTGCTCTTGCTCCTACGCGATGGGGCTCTCTCGACACCGATAGACTCATCTTT.

In this sample, this clone turned up a few times. The junction departs from the called germline gene at one end, perhaps through a read error. The genes are TRDV1 and TRDJ2; 13 bases agree with TRDD3. Germline V CDR1 and CDR2: TSWWSYY, QGS. This CDR3 has 22 residues. The CDR3 DNA is TGTGCTCTTGGGGAACTAGGCCTTCCGTACTGGGGGATACGAAGTTTGGCAGCACAACTCTTCTTT. Translation gives CALGELGLPYWGIRSLAAQLFF.

Details on this clone: A clone one base away is much larger, so this may be a read error. Other DNA sequences in the same sample also yield this CDR3. The V call is TRDV2, the J call TRDJ1; 8 positions match TRDD3. This CDR3 is 18 amino acids long. Germline V gene data show CDR1 as GEAIGNYY and CDR2 as EKD. CDR3 nucleotides: TGCGCCTGTGACTCAGTACTGGGGGTTTGCTGGTACACCGATAAACTCATCTTT. This codes for CACDSVLGVCWYTDKLIF.

As regards this clone: A clone one base away is much larger, so this may be a read error. The chain has TRDV1 and TRDJ1, with 10 bases that match TRDD3. The CDR3 covers 16 residues. Germline CDR1 and CDR2: TSWWSYY and QGS. Trimming took 5 bases from V and 4 from J; bases not matched to a gene: 10. The CDR3 protein is CALGRIWGIPGDKLIF. CDR3 DNA sequence: TGTGCTCTTGGGAGGATTTGGGGGATACCGGGCGATAAACTCATCTTT.

As regards this clone: This clone may be a read error of a much larger clone one base away. The chain is built from TRDV1 and TRDJ1, with 7 bases identical to TRDD3. Germline CDR1 and CDR2: TSWWSYY and QGS. This CDR3 spans 25 amino acids. V dropped 2 bases and J dropped 4; count of bases not matched to a gene: 37. This CDR3 is CALGETPLNSPPYVGGSRSDDKLIF. The CDR3 DNA is TGTGCTCTTGGGGAAACCCCATTGAATTCGCCTCCCTACGTCGGGGGATCCCGCTCCGACGATAAACTCATCTTT.

Comments on this clone: With a much larger clone just one base away, this may be a read error. V usage is TRDV1 and J usage is TRDJ1, with 10 positions matching TRDD3. CDR1 and CDR2 (germline): TSWWSYY, QGS. The CDR3 has 23 amino acids. The CDR3 DNA is TGTGCTCTTGGGGAATTCCCGCCCTACGCCCAACTGGGGGATCCACCTAACACCGATGAACTCATCTTT. As protein: CALGEFPPYAQLGDPPNTDELIF.

With regard to this clone: A much larger clone differs by one base, so this may be a read error. This chain connects TRDV1 to TRDJ1, with 11 bases lining up with TRDD3. The CDR3 consists of 22 residues. Per the germline V gene, CDR1 is TSWWSYY and CDR2 is QGS. This chain's CDR3 is CALGDRVAFLLGDIRYTDRLIF. The CDR3 DNA follows: TGTGCTCTTGGGGATAGAGTGGCCTTCCTACTGGGGGATATCAGGTACACCGATAGACTCATCTTT.

On this clone itself: Germline and junction disagree at one end, which may indicate a read error. The CDR3 sequence is CATHKPLHLLGDRRGYTDKLIF. The DNA of the CDR3 is TGTGCCACCCATAAGCCCCTTCACCTACTGGGGGATCGAAGGGGGTACACCGATAAACTCATCTTC. The chain uses TRDV3 and TRDJ1, with TRDD3 identical over 10 bases. This CDR3 contains 22 residues. CDR1 is TVYSNPD, CDR2 GDNSRS, per germline (reference sequence).